This TCR beta chain was recovered during a study of blood T cell repertoires in COVID-19 (dated by TCRdb to between 2020 and 2021). About the investigation overall: The collaborator samples originated in the United States, Italy and Spain and spanned the acute and convalescent phases of COVID-19. The material from the prospective study consisted of cDNA or gDNA derived from T cells, B-cell-depleted T cells, or PBMCs. Subjects who had been exposed to COVID-19, were actively infected with it, or had recovered from it provided the deeply sampled blood TCRbeta repertoires that made up the dataset. A freely available public database, intended as a resource for researchers studying the immune response to SARS-CoV-2, is where the repertoires were released. Samples were obtained from the ongoing ImmuneRACE study (first 160 participants) and from roughly 1,300 subjects provided by 6 global collaborators. A de-identified subject ID, COVID-19 status, age in years and sex were almost always included in the sample metadata. Where available, HLA class I and class II types were obtained from metadata supplied by the sample provider rather than from assay-based typing. Findings and caveats that apply to the study as a whole: The amount of clinical and demographic metadata varied by source and participant and was provided uncurated.

Comments on this clone: It lacks a known antigen. The input lacks base qualities; no much larger clone sits a single base away.

Enrolling through a virtual design, the prospective study's participants ranged in age from roughly 18 to 89 years and lived across roughly 24 United States geographic areas. To assign participants to cohorts, the prospective study relied on clinical history that participants themselves reported in a screening survey and a study questionnaire. Recovered participants in ImmuneRACE Cohort 3 were defined by two consecutive negative NP/OP PCR tests, clearance by a healthcare professional, or resolution of symptoms. Mobile phlebotomists in the prospective study collected whole blood, serum and a nasopharyngeal or oropharyngeal swab from every participant. Prospective study participants could optionally give additional blood draws and questionnaires over an approximately two-month period. Blood samples from the prospective study were shipped frozen or at room temperature prior to DNA extraction. V gives up 0 bases and J gives up 2 bases, and the segment between their germline ends measures 10 bases. CDR1 and CDR2, per the germline V gene, are LGHNA and YSLEER. CDR3 length: 16 amino acids, cysteine to phenylalanine. The only DNA kept is the CDR3, 48 bases in frame from the first base.

TCRbeta CDR3 regions were amplified from genomic DNA by means of the immunoSEQ Assay, a bias-controlled multiplex PCR. Per the authors' processing: Nucleated cell counts per sample were estimated from amplification of reference gene primers within the assay. To quantify the absolute abundance of each unique TCRbeta CDR3 rearrangement, sequence reads were collapsed and filtered. For each sample, productive Simpson clonality was calculated by taking the square root of Simpson's diversity index across productive rearrangements. What TCRdb holds here is the immuneACCESS table cut down to in-frame rearrangements. Part of the clones is not present; checked against another copy, under half of the missing clones reflect an unresolved V gene, and the others are unexplained. V and J calls and clone size come straight from that table; D and trimming were deduced from the DNA. This sample has more than 250,000 clones in its table, and about 89% of those were observed once. The ten largest account for 2.6% of the sample.

This TCR was sampled from a woman aged 18-29 years who had recovered from COVID-19. The chain was built from TRBV4-3 and TRBJ2-2; a weak D assignment points to TRBD2 (7 bases agree). Sequences were obtained from PBMCs or T cells enriched from blood (not recorded which). The CDR3 protein sequence reads: CASSQDGGHNTGELFF. The sequenced DNA is TGCGCCAGCAGCCAAGACGGGGGGCACAACACCGGGGAGCTGTTTTTT.